These 12 T cell receptor beta chains share one sample of origin, sequenced in a study of prognosis after radiotherapy for stage I lung cancer. The authors amplified TCR beta CDR3 from genomic DNA using two-round multiplex PCR. During first-round PCR, primers specific to each TRBV and TRBJ gene were used. TCRdb fed the multiplex PCR reads into MiXCR, producing one record per CDR3 protein. The sample yields roughly 13,000 distinct CDR3 sequences, approximately 53% seen once. The source was PBMCs, collected before or after stereotactic body radiation therapy (not recorded which). All receptors derive from a donor over 45 with non-small cell lung cancer.

This clonotype has ten or more counts. The chain uses TRBV5-1 and TRBJ2-1; possibly TRBD1 for D (5 bases). The CDR3 consists of 13 residues. Germline CDR1 reads SGHRS; CDR2 reads YFSETQ. Trimming pared 5 bases from V and 6 bases from J, leaving 12 bases between. CDR3 nucleotide sequence: TGCGCCAGCAGGGAAGGGGTACGCAATGAGCAGTTCTTC. Protein product: CASREGVRNEQFF.

In this sample, this clonotype turned up many times. The chain carries TRBV3-1 and TRBJ2-3; D gene ambiguous. Trimming cost V 4 bases and J 1 base, with 6 bases left between them. The CDR3 is made up of 13 amino acids. Germline-derived CDR1 and CDR2 are LGHDT and YNNKEL (reference sequence). For the CDR3, the DNA is TGTGCCAGCAGCCTAAAAGGCACAGATACGCAGTATTTT. Translating gives CASSLKGTDTQYF.

This clonotype is labeled as medium-sized. This chain links TRBV11-2 with TRBJ1-1, with unresolved D. V lost 8 bases and J lost 3, with 13 bases in between. Germline V CDR1 and CDR2: SGHAT, FQNNGV. This CDR3 spans 13 amino acids. CDR3 nucleotides: TGTGCCAGCGGCGGGGAGACGTACACTGAAGCTTTCTTT. It encodes CASGGETYTEAFF.

This clonotype was recorded at least ten times. V usage is TRBV18 and J usage is TRBJ2-1; no definite D call. CDR3 length: 13 residues. The V end was cut by 3 bases, the J end by 7 bases, with 10 bases between. The germline V gene has CDR1 KGHSH and CDR2 LQKENI. CDR3 residues: CASSPPEGNEQFF. DNA of the CDR3: TGTGCCAGCTCACCCCCGGAAGGGAATGAGCAGTTCTTC.

This clonotype is medium-sized (0.01 to 0.1%) in the sample. V usage is TRBV2 and J usage is TRBJ2-7; 7 bases map to TRBD2. Germline V lookup: CDR1 SNHLY, CDR2 FYNNEI. This CDR3 is built from 13 residues. The V and J ends lost 6 bases and 7 bases, in that order; junction bases with no gene match: 9. CDR3 coding DNA: TGTGCCAGCAGCATCCTGCGGGGGAATGAGCAGTACTTC. It encodes CASSILRGNEQYF.

This clonotype was detected many times. This chain joins TRBV6-1 and TRBJ2-2; 12 bases fit TRBD2. The CDR3 loop spans 16 amino acids. CDR1 is MNHNS, CDR2 SASEGT, per germline. Trimming at V came to 6 bases and at J to 5 bases, leaving 7 bases not matched to a gene. Here the CDR3 DNA reads TGTGCCAGCAGACTCGCTAGCGGGAGGGGGACCGGGGAGCTGTTTTTT. It translates to CASRLASGRGTGELFF.

This chain joins TRBV12-3 or TRBV12-4 and TRBJ2-1; weak D call: TRBD1 (6 bases). CDR3 length equals 14 residues. The V gene lost 2 bases and the J gene lost 5 bases, with 10 bases spanning the gap. CDR3 sequence: CASSLQGHHNEQFF. CDR3 bases: TGTGCCAGCAGTTTACAGGGGCACCACAATGAGCAGTTCTTC.

This clonotype was picked up one time. The CDR3 reads CASSYRWGSTEDSGANVLTF. The DNA of the CDR3 is TGTGCCAGCAGTTACCGGTGGGGCTCCACCGAGGACTCTGGGGCCAACGTCCTGACTTTC. The V gene is TRBV6-2 or TRBV6-3, the J gene TRBJ2-6; TRBD1 is a possible D gene (5 bases). The V gene lost 2 bases and the J gene lost 0 bases, with 20 bases spanning the gap. Germline V gives CDR1 MNHEY, CDR2 SVGEGT. The CDR3 is 20 residues long.

This clonotype has a count of ten or more. This could be a read error, since a much larger clone is one nucleotide away. The chain uses TRBV25-1 and TRBJ2-2; D gene unclear. Germline V gene data show CDR1 as MGHDK and CDR2 as SYGVNS. The CDR3 has 13 residues. The CDR3 reads CAISEWGTGELFF. In DNA form, the CDR3 reads TGTGCCATCAGTGAATGGGGCACCGGGGAGCTGTTTTTT.

This clonotype appeared many times. Since a much larger clone is just one base distant, this may be a read error. The genes are TRBV7-9 and TRBJ1-2; tentative D call: TRBD1 (5 bases). The V and J ends lost 3 bases and 8 bases respectively, with 19 bases between them. This CDR3 has 15 amino acids. Germline values: CDR1 SEHNR, CDR2 FQNEAQ (reference sequence). Here the CDR3 reads CASSFWRHGAKGYTF. The CDR3, as DNA: TGTGCCAGCAGCTTCTGGCGACATGGGGCGAAGGGCTACACCTTC.

On this clonotype itself: Its ends do not fully match the called genes, so a read error is possible. DNA of the CDR3: TGTGCCCGCAGCGCCTGGTTTACAGACTCCTACGAGCAGTACTTC. It yields the protein CARSAWFTDSYEQYF. This chain connects TRBV7-9 to TRBJ2-7; D gene unclear. Germline V lookup: CDR1 SEHNR, CDR2 FQNEAQ (reference sequence). This CDR3 has 15 residues.

The rearrangement uses TRBV12-3 or TRBV12-4 and TRBJ2-2; 7 bases are shared with TRBD1. V lost 5 bases and J lost 2; bases outside the gene matches: 8. CDR3 length: 16 amino acids. The CDR3 DNA reads as TGTGCCAGCAGTACGACTAACAGGGGTAACACCGGGGAGCTGTTTTTT. Residues: CASSTTNRGNTGELFF.